The rows below give T cell receptor beta chains drawn from one sample of a study of identical twins. Using its own MiXCR run on the 5' RACE reads, TCRdb lists one record per CDR3 protein. The sample has about 700,000 distinct CDR3 sequences; roughly 6% are singletons. The sequenced sample consisted of naive T cells sorted from blood. The receptors were sampled from a man aged 18 to 35 in good health. Both conserved end residues are part of each CDR3. Fields, in order: clone size, D gene, V gene, J gene, CDR3 protein, CDR3 DNA. The D gene is left open where the match is weak. Clone size appears in some rows only: once, few, many, or a class for an expanded clone.

abundance: many
d_gene: .
v_gene: TRBV20-1
j_gene: TRBJ2-3
CDR3aa: CSARPFTSTDTQYF
CDR3nt: TGCAGTGCTAGACCCTTTACTAGCACAGATACGCAGTATTTT

abundance: many
d_gene: .
v_gene: TRBV9
j_gene: TRBJ1-2
CDR3aa: CASSESTGTYGYTF
CDR3nt: TGTGCCAGCAGCGAATCAACCGGGACCTATGGCTACACCTTC

abundance: many
d_gene: .
v_gene: TRBV7-9
j_gene: TRBJ2-1
CDR3aa: CASSFRQDGNEQFF
CDR3nt: TGTGCCAGCAGCTTTAGGCAGGACGGCAATGAGCAGTTCTTC

abundance: .
d_gene: .
v_gene: TRBV4-3
j_gene: TRBJ1-5
CDR3aa: CASSKGHTSPSPTQHF
CDR3nt: TGCGCCAGCAGCAAAGGGCACACCTCCCCAAGTCCGACCCAGCATTTT

abundance: many
d_gene: .
v_gene: TRBV6-4
j_gene: TRBJ2-1
CDR3aa: CASSDSGASYNEQFF
CDR3nt: TGTGCCAGCAGTGACTCGGGAGCGTCGTACAATGAGCAGTTCTTC

abundance: few
d_gene: TRBD1
v_gene: TRBV7-8
j_gene: TRBJ2-7
CDR3aa: CASSPGTGFSQYF
CDR3nt: TGTGCCAGCAGCCCCGGGACAGGGTTCTCGCAGTACTTC

abundance: many
d_gene: TRBD1
v_gene: TRBV25-1
j_gene: TRBJ2-2
CDR3aa: CASSVRGTGELFF
CDR3nt: TGTGCCAGCAGTGTCAGGGGGACCGGGGAGCTGTTTTTT

abundance: few
d_gene: .
v_gene: TRBV5-1
j_gene: TRBJ2-3
CDR3aa: CASSPRQGYSTDTQYF
CDR3nt: TGCGCCAGCAGCCCCCGGCAGGGCTACAGCACAGATACGCAGTATTTT

abundance: many
d_gene: .
v_gene: TRBV10-3
j_gene: TRBJ2-6
CDR3aa: CAIGASNSGANVLTF
CDR3nt: TGTGCCATCGGGGCGTCTAACTCTGGGGCCAACGTCCTGACTTTC

abundance: .
d_gene: TRBD2
v_gene: TRBV4-3
j_gene: TRBJ2-5
CDR3aa: CASSQESGGPQYF
CDR3nt: TGCGCCAGCAGCCAAGAGTCGGGGGGGCCCCAGTACTTC

abundance: few
d_gene: .
v_gene: TRBV4-3
j_gene: TRBJ2-1
CDR3aa: CASSQDRAAQGNEQFF
CDR3nt: TGCGCCAGCAGCCAAGACAGAGCGGCCCAAGGCAATGAGCAGTTCTTC

abundance: many
d_gene: .
v_gene: TRBV7-9
j_gene: TRBJ1-2
CDR3aa: CASSLLGHPYGYTF
CDR3nt: TGTGCCAGCAGCTTACTGGGACACCCCTATGGCTACACCTTC

abundance: many
d_gene: .
v_gene: TRBV6-2/TRBV6-3
j_gene: TRBJ1-1
CDR3aa: CASSYGFRGDTEAFF
CDR3nt: TGTGCCAGCAGTTACGGTTTTCGTGGGGACACTGAAGCTTTCTTT

abundance: many
d_gene: TRBD2
v_gene: TRBV7-2
j_gene: TRBJ2-3
CDR3aa: CASSSLADSTDTQYF
CDR3nt: TGTGCCAGCAGCTCGCTAGCGGATAGCACAGATACGCAGTATTTT

abundance: many
d_gene: .
v_gene: TRBV6-5
j_gene: TRBJ1-2
CDR3aa: CASLSIYGYTF
CDR3nt: TGTGCCAGCCTCTCCATCTATGGCTACACCTTC

abundance: many
d_gene: .
v_gene: TRBV20-1
j_gene: TRBJ2-7
CDR3aa: CSAQQESYEQYF
CDR3nt: TGCAGTGCTCAACAGGAGTCCTACGAGCAGTACTTC

abundance: .
d_gene: .
v_gene: TRBV5-1
j_gene: TRBJ2-5
CDR3aa: CASSLEHPETQYF
CDR3nt: TGCGCCAGCAGCTTGGAACACCCGGAGACCCAGTACTTC

abundance: many
d_gene: .
v_gene: TRBV7-9
j_gene: TRBJ1-3
CDR3aa: CASSWGGHSGNTIYF
CDR3nt: TGTGCCAGCAGCTGGGGGGGACACTCTGGAAACACCATATATTTT

abundance: many
d_gene: TRBD2
v_gene: TRBV5-1
j_gene: TRBJ2-3
CDR3aa: CASSLRTSGTDTQYF
CDR3nt: TGCGCCAGCAGCTTGAGGACTAGCGGGACAGATACGCAGTATTTT

abundance: many
d_gene: .
v_gene: TRBV4-1
j_gene: TRBJ1-1
CDR3aa: CASSQGGTGSEAFF
CDR3nt: TGCGCCAGCAGCCAAGGGGGAACAGGATCTGAAGCTTTCTTT

abundance: few
d_gene: .
v_gene: TRBV5-6
j_gene: TRBJ2-2
CDR3aa: CASSFYREDTGELFF
CDR3nt: TGTGCCAGCAGCTTCTACAGGGAGGATACCGGGGAGCTGTTTTTT

abundance: many
d_gene: TRBD1
v_gene: TRBV4-3
j_gene: TRBJ2-2
CDR3aa: CASSLGTGTNTGELFF
CDR3nt: TGCGCCAGCAGCCTTGGGACAGGGACGAACACCGGGGAGCTGTTTTTT

abundance: many
d_gene: .
v_gene: TRBV24-1
j_gene: TRBJ2-3
CDR3aa: CATSDLRTDTQYF
CDR3nt: TGTGCCACCAGTGATTTACGAACAGATACGCAGTATTTT

abundance: many
d_gene: .
v_gene: TRBV12-3/TRBV12-4
j_gene: TRBJ1-6
CDR3aa: CASSLYENSPLHF
CDR3nt: TGTGCCAGCAGTTTGTATGAGAATTCACCCCTCCACTTT

abundance: many
d_gene: .
v_gene: TRBV20-1
j_gene: TRBJ1-5
CDR3aa: CSARDGDSNQPQHF
CDR3nt: TGCAGTGCTAGAGATGGAGATAGCAATCAGCCCCAGCATTTT

abundance: few
d_gene: TRBD1
v_gene: TRBV5-1
j_gene: TRBJ2-7
CDR3aa: CASSQNGGQGTYEQYF
CDR3nt: TGCGCCAGCAGCCAGAACGGAGGACAGGGGACCTACGAGCAGTACTTC

abundance: .
d_gene: .
v_gene: TRBV11-2
j_gene: TRBJ2-3
CDR3aa: CASSPVGADTQYF
CDR3nt: TGTGCCAGCAGCCCGGTGGGGGCAGATACGCAGTATTTT

abundance: .
d_gene: TRBD1
v_gene: TRBV7-6
j_gene: TRBJ2-3
CDR3aa: CASSRRDREGSDTQYF
CDR3nt: TGTGCCAGCAGCCGTCGGGACAGGGAGGGATCAGATACGCAGTATTTT

abundance: .
d_gene: TRBD2
v_gene: TRBV5-1
j_gene: TRBJ2-3
CDR3aa: CASSLEVGLAEVSTDTQYF
CDR3nt: TGCGCCAGCAGCTTGGAAGTCGGACTAGCGGAAGTCAGCACAGATACGCAGTATTTT

abundance: few
d_gene: .
v_gene: TRBV21-1
j_gene: TRBJ2-7
CDR3aa: CASPPSRAGYEQYF
CDR3nt: TGTGCCAGCCCCCCGAGCAGGGCCGGATACGAGCAGTACTTC

abundance: many
d_gene: TRBD2
v_gene: TRBV12-3/TRBV12-4
j_gene: TRBJ2-1
CDR3aa: CASSPGLTHNEQFF
CDR3nt: TGTGCCAGCAGTCCGGGACTAACTCACAATGAGCAGTTCTTC

abundance: many
d_gene: .
v_gene: TRBV10-3
j_gene: TRBJ2-3
CDR3aa: CAISERSPTGTQYF
CDR3nt: TGTGCCATCAGTGAGAGGTCACCCACGGGTACGCAGTATTTT

abundance: many
d_gene: TRBD1
v_gene: TRBV12-3/TRBV12-4
j_gene: TRBJ1-5
CDR3aa: CASRGTGTQPQHF
CDR3nt: TGTGCCAGCAGGGGGACAGGGACTCAGCCCCAGCATTTT

abundance: many
d_gene: .
v_gene: TRBV4-3
j_gene: TRBJ2-7
CDR3aa: CASSQDANGRAYEQYF
CDR3nt: TGCGCCAGCAGCCAAGACGCTAATGGCAGGGCCTACGAGCAGTACTTC

abundance: many
d_gene: TRBD1
v_gene: TRBV12-3/TRBV12-4
j_gene: TRBJ2-3
CDR3aa: CASRPSPGQVTDTQYF
CDR3nt: TGTGCCAGCAGACCCTCCCCTGGACAGGTCACAGATACGCAGTATTTT

abundance: few
d_gene: TRBD2
v_gene: TRBV27
j_gene: TRBJ2-3
CDR3aa: CASSFRALAAGTDTQYF
CDR3nt: TGTGCCAGCAGTTTCAGGGCCCTAGCGGCGGGCACAGATACGCAGTATTTT

abundance: few
d_gene: .
v_gene: TRBV11-3
j_gene: TRBJ2-2
CDR3aa: CASRSRPQGPGELFF
CDR3nt: TGTGCCAGCAGATCGCGGCCGCAGGGCCCCGGGGAGCTGTTTTTT

abundance: few
d_gene: TRBD2
v_gene: TRBV24-1
j_gene: TRBJ2-3
CDR3aa: CATSAALAESTDTQYF
CDR3nt: TGTGCCACCAGTGCTGCACTAGCGGAGAGCACAGATACGCAGTATTTT

abundance: many
d_gene: TRBD1
v_gene: TRBV20-1
j_gene: TRBJ2-2
CDR3aa: CSAIHPSAPGGGELFF
CDR3nt: TGCAGTGCTATACACCCTTCGGCCCCAGGGGGCGGGGAGCTGTTTTTT

abundance: .
d_gene: TRBD1
v_gene: TRBV9
j_gene: TRBJ2-7
CDR3aa: CASSVDGQGHEQYF
CDR3nt: TGTGCCAGCAGCGTAGATGGACAGGGCCACGAGCAGTACTTC

abundance: many
d_gene: TRBD2
v_gene: TRBV5-1
j_gene: TRBJ2-1
CDR3aa: CASSPGLAENNEQFF
CDR3nt: TGCGCCAGCAGCCCCGGACTAGCGGAAAACAATGAGCAGTTCTTC

abundance: many
d_gene: TRBD1
v_gene: TRBV12-3/TRBV12-4
j_gene: TRBJ1-2
CDR3aa: CASSLGQSYGYTF
CDR3nt: TGTGCCAGCAGCCTGGGACAGAGCTATGGCTACACCTTC

abundance: few
d_gene: .
v_gene: TRBV5-1
j_gene: TRBJ2-2
CDR3aa: CASSLAVRTFTGELFF
CDR3nt: TGCGCCAGCAGCTTGGCCGTTAGAACATTCACCGGGGAGCTGTTTTTT

abundance: few
d_gene: .
v_gene: TRBV10-3
j_gene: TRBJ2-2
CDR3aa: CAISASLDVELFF
CDR3nt: TGTGCCATCAGTGCTTCCCTAGATGTCGAGCTGTTTTTT

abundance: .
d_gene: .
v_gene: TRBV15
j_gene: TRBJ1-3
CDR3aa: CATSRVRFSGNTIYF
CDR3nt: TGTGCCACCAGCAGAGTTCGGTTCTCTGGAAACACCATATATTTT

abundance: many
d_gene: TRBD1
v_gene: TRBV15
j_gene: TRBJ2-1
CDR3aa: CATSRRGRVDNEQFF
CDR3nt: TGTGCCACCAGCCGCAGGGGGCGAGTGGATAATGAGCAGTTCTTC

abundance: few
d_gene: .
v_gene: TRBV6-2/TRBV6-3
j_gene: TRBJ1-2
CDR3aa: CASSSPKGGMDGYTF
CDR3nt: TGTGCCAGCAGCTCTCCAAAGGGGGGGATGGATGGCTACACCTTC

abundance: many
d_gene: .
v_gene: TRBV25-1
j_gene: TRBJ1-6
CDR3aa: CASSLGDNSPLHF
CDR3nt: TGTGCCAGCAGTCTTGGGGACAATTCACCCCTCCACTTT

abundance: many
d_gene: .
v_gene: TRBV20-1
j_gene: TRBJ1-5
CDR3aa: CSASNIRTYSNQPQHF
CDR3nt: TGCAGTGCTAGTAACATTCGGACATATAGCAATCAGCCCCAGCATTTT

abundance: many
d_gene: .
v_gene: TRBV4-3
j_gene: TRBJ2-7
CDR3aa: CASSQDRRVLYF
CDR3nt: TGCGCCAGCAGCCAAGACCGGCGGGTTCTGTACTTC

abundance: .
d_gene: .
v_gene: TRBV4-3
j_gene: TRBJ2-2
CDR3aa: CASSQERSFSGELFF
CDR3nt: TGCGCCAGCAGCCAAGAAAGAAGCTTTAGTGGGGAGCTGTTTTTT

abundance: few
d_gene: .
v_gene: TRBV6-5
j_gene: TRBJ2-7
CDR3aa: CASSYPGTESYEQYF
CDR3nt: TGTGCCAGCAGTTACCCCGGGACGGAGTCCTACGAGCAGTACTTC

abundance: few
d_gene: .
v_gene: TRBV6-2/TRBV6-3
j_gene: TRBJ2-1
CDR3aa: CASTAGPWYNEQFF
CDR3nt: TGTGCCAGCACCGCTGGCCCTTGGTACAATGAGCAGTTCTTC

abundance: few
d_gene: .
v_gene: TRBV28
j_gene: TRBJ2-3
CDR3aa: CASAWGDTDTQYF
CDR3nt: TGTGCCAGCGCCTGGGGGGATACAGATACGCAGTATTTT